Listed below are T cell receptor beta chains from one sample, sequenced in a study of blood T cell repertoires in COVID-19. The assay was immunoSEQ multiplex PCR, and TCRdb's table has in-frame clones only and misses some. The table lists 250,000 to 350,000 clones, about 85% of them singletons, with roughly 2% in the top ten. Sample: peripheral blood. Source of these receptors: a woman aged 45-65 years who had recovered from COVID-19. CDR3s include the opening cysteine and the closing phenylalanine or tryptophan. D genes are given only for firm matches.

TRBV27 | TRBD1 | CASSSGGHQETQYF
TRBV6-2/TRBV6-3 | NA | CASSYSTVAGELFF
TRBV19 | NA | CASSHREGGTEAFF
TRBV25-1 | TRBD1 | CASSEYKGAYYGYTF
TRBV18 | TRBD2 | CASSPLPLAGVGTDTQYF
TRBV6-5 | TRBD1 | CASSPGTDGNTIYF
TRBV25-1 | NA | CASSEYSGTGREKLFF
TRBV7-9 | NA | CATGAGGRSDTGELFF
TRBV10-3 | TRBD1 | CAISEAGTGGRNEQFF
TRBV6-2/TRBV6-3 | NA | CASSSTSMPGNTIYF
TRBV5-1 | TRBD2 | CASSTGTSGSDTQYF
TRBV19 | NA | CASSLGAQTLRDTQYF
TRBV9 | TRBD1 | CASSAGTGGYEQYF
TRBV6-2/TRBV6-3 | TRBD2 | CASSDTLAGGSNEQFF
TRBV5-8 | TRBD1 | CASSLSRGRTEAFF
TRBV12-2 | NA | CASRSERDTSYEQYF
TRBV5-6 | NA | CASSLPGQSSYNSPLHF
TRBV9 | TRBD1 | CASSAWTGSGNTIYF
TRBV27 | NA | CASSYQGTYEQYF
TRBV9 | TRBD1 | CASSPWDRTNYGYTF
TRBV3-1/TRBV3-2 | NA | CASSPHRALGTDTQYF
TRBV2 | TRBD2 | CASSGGLAGYNEQFF
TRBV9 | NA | CASSGGGLAEYEQYF
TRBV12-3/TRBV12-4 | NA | CASSLDSDQPQHF
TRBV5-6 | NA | CASSQGLGQPQHF
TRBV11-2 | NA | CASSLDSGQAYEQYF
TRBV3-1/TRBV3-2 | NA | CASNRGGYGYTF
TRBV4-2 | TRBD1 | CASSHDRGGYNEQFF
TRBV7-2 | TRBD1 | CASRFQFGQGETQYF
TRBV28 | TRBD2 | CASSFRGGTQYF
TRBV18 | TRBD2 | CASSPWGGTRSYNEQFF
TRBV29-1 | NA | CSVELGAHMWPETFF
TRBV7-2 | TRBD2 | CASSLRGTSGYSLTGELFF
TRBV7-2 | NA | CASSEGGVYGYTF
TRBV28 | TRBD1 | CASSSTGGTYNEQFF
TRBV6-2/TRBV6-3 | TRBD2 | CASSYSPSLAGGRAGELFF
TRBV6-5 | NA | CATTGRGFWDTEAFF
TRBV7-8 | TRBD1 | CASSLRQGVYEQYF
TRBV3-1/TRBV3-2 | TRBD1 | CASSLGTGGRSEQFF
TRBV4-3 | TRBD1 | CASSQTPGGVREKLFF
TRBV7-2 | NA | CASSLYMRTEAFF
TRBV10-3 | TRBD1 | CATLQQGARDGYTF
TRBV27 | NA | CASSSNSEKLFF
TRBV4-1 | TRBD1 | CASSPRTGGYEQYF
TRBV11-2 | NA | CASSLSGRDTIYF
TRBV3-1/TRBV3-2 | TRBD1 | CASTDRGLGTEAFF
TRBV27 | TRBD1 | CASSWTGGADQPQHF
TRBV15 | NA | CATSRAISGTEAFF